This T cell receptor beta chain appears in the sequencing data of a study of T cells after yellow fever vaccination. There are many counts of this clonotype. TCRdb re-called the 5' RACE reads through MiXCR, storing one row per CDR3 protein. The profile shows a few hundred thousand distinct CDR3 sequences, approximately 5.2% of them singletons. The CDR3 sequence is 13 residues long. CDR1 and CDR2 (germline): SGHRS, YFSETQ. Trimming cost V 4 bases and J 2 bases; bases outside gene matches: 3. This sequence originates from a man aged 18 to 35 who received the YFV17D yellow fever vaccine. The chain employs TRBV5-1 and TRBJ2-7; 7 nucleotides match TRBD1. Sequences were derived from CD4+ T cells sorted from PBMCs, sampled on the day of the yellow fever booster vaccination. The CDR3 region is CASSPDRAYEQYV. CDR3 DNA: TGCGCCAGCAGCCCCGACAGGGCCTACGAGCAGTACGTC.